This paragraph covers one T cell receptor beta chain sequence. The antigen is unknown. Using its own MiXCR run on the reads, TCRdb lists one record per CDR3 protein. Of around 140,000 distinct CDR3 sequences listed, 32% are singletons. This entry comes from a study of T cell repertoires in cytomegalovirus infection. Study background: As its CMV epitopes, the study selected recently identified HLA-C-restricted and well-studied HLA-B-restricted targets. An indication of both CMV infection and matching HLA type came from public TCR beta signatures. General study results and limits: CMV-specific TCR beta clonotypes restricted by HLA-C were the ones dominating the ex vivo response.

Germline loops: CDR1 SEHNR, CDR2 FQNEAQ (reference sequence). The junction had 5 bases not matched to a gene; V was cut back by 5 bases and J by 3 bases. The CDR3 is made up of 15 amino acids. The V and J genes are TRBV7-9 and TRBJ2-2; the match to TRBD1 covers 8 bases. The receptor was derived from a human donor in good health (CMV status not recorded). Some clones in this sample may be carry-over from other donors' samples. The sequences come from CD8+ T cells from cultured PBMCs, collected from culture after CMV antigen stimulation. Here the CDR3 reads CASSNPGQDTGELFF. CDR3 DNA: TGTGCCAGCAGCAATCCGGGACAGGACACCGGGGAGCTGTTTTTT.